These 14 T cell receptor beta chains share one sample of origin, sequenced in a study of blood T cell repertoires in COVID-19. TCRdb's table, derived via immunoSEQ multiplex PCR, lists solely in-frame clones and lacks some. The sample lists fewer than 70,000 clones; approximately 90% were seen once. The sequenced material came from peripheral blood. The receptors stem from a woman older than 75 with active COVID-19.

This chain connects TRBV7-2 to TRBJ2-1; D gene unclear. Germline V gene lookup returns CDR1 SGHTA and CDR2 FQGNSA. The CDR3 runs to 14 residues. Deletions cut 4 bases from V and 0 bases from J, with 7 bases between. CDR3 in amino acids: CASSSPSSYNEQFF. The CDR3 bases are TGTGCCAGCAGCTCCCCGAGCTCCTACAATGAGCAGTTCTTC.

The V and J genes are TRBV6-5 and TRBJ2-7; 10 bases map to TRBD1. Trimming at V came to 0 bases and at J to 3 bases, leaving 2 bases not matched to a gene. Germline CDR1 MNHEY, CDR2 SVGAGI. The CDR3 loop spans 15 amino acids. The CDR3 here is CASSYSTGGFYEQYF. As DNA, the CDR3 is TGTGCCAGCAGTTACTCGACAGGGGGCTTCTACGAGCAGTACTTC.

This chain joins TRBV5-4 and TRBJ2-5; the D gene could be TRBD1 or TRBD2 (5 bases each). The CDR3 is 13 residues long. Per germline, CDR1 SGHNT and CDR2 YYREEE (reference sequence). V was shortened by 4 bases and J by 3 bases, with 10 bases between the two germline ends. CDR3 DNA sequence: TGTGCCAGCAGCGTGGGACGGGAAGAGACCCAGTACTTC. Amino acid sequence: CASSVGREETQYF. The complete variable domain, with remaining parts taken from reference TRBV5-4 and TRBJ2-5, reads ETGVTQSPTHLIKTRGQQVTLRCSSQSGHNTVSWYQQALGQGPQFIFQYYREEENGRGNFPPRFSGLQFPNYSSELNVNALELDDSALYLCASSVGREETQYFGPGTRLLVL.

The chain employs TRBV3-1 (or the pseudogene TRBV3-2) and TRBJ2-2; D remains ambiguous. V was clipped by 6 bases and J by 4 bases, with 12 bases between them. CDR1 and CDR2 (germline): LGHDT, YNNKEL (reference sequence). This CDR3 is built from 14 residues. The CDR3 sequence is CASSPGPATGELFF. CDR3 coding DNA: TGTGCCAGCAGTCCGGGTCCAGCCACCGGGGAGCTGTTTTTT.

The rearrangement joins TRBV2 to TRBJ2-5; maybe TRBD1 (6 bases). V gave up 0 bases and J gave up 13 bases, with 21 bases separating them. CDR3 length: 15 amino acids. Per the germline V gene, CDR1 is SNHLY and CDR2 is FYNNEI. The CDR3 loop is CASSEAPGAPRGWYF. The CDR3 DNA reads TGTGCCAGCAGTGAAGCTCCAGGGGCGCCCCGGGGATGGTACTTC.

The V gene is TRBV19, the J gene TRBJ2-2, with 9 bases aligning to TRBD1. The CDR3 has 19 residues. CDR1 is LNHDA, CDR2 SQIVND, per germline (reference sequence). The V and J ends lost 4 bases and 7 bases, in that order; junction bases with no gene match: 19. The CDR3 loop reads CASSKRTGDSLGQDGELFF. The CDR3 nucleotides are TGTGCCAGTAGTAAAAGGACAGGGGACTCCCTGGGACAGGACGGGGAGCTGTTTTTT. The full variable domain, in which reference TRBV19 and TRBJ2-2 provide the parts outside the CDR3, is DGGITQSPKYLFRKEGQNVTLSCEQNLNHDAMYWYRQDPGQGLRLIYYSQIVNDFQKGDIAEGYSVSREKKESFPLTVTSAQKNPTAFYLCASSKRTGDSLGQDGELFFGEGSRLTVL.

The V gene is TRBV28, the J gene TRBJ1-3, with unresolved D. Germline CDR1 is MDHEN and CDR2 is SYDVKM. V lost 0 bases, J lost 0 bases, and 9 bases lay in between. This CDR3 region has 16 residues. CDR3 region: CASSLWSGSSGNTIYF. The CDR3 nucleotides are TGTGCCAGCAGTTTATGGTCCGGGAGCTCTGGAAACACCATATATTTT. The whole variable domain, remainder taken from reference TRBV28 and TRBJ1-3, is DVKVTQSSRYLVKRTGEKVFLECVQDMDHENMFWYRQDPGLGLRLIYFSYDVKMKEKGDIPEGYSVSREKKERFSLILESASTNQTSMYLCASSLWSGSSGNTIYFGEGSWLTVV.

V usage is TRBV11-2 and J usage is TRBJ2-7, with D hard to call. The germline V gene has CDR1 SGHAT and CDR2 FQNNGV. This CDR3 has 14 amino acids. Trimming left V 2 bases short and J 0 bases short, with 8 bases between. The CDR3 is CASSLSAGSYEQYF. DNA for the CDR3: TGTGCCAGCAGCTTATCCGCAGGCTCCTACGAGCAGTACTTC.

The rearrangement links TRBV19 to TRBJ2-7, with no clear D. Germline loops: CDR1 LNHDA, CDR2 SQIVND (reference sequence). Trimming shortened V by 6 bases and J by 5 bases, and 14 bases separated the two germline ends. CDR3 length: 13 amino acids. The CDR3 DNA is TGTGCCAGTAGCCCCCAGGCGAGAGACGAGCAGTACTTC. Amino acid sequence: CASSPQARDEQYF.

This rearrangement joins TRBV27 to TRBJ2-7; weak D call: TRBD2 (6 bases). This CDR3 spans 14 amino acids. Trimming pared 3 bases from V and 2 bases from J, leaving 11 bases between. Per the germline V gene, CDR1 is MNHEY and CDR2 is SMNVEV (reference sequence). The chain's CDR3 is CASSLSREPYEQYF. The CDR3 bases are TGTGCCAGCAGTTTGTCGCGGGAACCCTACGAGCAGTACTTC.

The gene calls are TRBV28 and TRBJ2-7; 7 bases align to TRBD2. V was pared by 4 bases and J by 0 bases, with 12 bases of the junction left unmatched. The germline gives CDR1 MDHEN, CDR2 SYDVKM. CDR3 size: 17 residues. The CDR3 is CASSSPGGAAPSYEQYF. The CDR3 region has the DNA TGTGCCAGCAGTTCTCCGGGGGGAGCGGCCCCCTCCTACGAGCAGTACTTC.

The CDR3 sequence is CASSPLAGGYNEQFF. As DNA, the CDR3 is TGTGCCAGCAGCCCACTAGCGGGAGGTTACAATGAGCAGTTCTTC. The rearrangement links TRBV5-5 to TRBJ2-1; 12 nucleotides align to TRBD2. Unmatched junction bases numbered 3, after V lost 4 bases and J lost 4 bases. The CDR3 runs 15 residues. From germline, CDR1 is SGHKS and CDR2 YYEKEE (reference sequence).

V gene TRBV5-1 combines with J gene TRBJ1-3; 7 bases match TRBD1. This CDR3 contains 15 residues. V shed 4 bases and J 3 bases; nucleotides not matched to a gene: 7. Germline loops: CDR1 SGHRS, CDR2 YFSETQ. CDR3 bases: TGCGCCAGCAGCCCCCGCGGGACAGTTGGAAACACCATATATTTT. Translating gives CASSPRGTVGNTIYF.

The CDR3 coding sequence is TGCGCCAGCAGCCAAGAGGGCGGGGGCACAGATACGCAGTATTTT. Amino acid sequence: CASSQEGGGTDTQYF. The chain links TRBV4-1 to TRBJ2-3, with D possibly being TRBD2 (6 bases). V gave up 0 bases and J gave up 1 base, with 8 bases separating them. The germline CDR1 and CDR2 sequences are MGHRA and YSYEKL. The CDR3 covers 15 residues.